A single sample gave rise to the 3 T cell receptor beta chains below, sequenced in a study of blood T cell repertoires in COVID-19. Clones were sequenced by immunoSEQ multiplex PCR, and TCRdb holds only the in-frame ones, with some missing. The table includes more than 100,000 clones, around 87% detected once. The sequencing input was peripheral blood. The receptors shown here come from an older woman with acute or convalescent COVID-19.

The CDR3 DNA follows: TGTGCCAGTTCATCAGGACAGGGCGGAACTGAAGCTTTCTTT. Protein sequence: CASSSGQGGTEAFF. V gene TRBV6-5 combines with J gene TRBJ1-1; the match to TRBD1 covers 8 bases. V was pared by 9 bases and J by 5 bases, with 11 bases of the junction left unmatched. The germline CDR1 and CDR2 sequences are MNHEY and SVGAGI. The CDR3 spans 14 residues.

This rearrangement joins TRBV6-5 to TRBJ2-1; 8 positions match TRBD2. Per the germline V gene, CDR1 is MNHEY and CDR2 is SVGAGI. V lost 5 bases to trimming and J lost 10 bases; unmatched junction nucleotides: 7. The CDR3 is made up of 13 amino acids. The CDR3 nucleotides read TGTGCCAGCAGTATTAGCGGGATCCCCGAGCAGTTCTTC. Protein product: CASSISGIPEQFF.

The chain employs TRBV28 and TRBJ1-5, with 8 positions matching TRBD1. The germline V gene encodes CDR1 MDHEN and CDR2 SYDVKM. After removal of 4 bases from V and 4 bases from J, the junction contained 9 bases not matched to a gene. This CDR3 comprises 16 residues. The CDR3 sequence: CASSSGRGLRNQPQHF. DNA for the CDR3: TGTGCCAGCAGTTCAGGCAGGGGGCTAAGGAATCAGCCCCAGCATTTT.